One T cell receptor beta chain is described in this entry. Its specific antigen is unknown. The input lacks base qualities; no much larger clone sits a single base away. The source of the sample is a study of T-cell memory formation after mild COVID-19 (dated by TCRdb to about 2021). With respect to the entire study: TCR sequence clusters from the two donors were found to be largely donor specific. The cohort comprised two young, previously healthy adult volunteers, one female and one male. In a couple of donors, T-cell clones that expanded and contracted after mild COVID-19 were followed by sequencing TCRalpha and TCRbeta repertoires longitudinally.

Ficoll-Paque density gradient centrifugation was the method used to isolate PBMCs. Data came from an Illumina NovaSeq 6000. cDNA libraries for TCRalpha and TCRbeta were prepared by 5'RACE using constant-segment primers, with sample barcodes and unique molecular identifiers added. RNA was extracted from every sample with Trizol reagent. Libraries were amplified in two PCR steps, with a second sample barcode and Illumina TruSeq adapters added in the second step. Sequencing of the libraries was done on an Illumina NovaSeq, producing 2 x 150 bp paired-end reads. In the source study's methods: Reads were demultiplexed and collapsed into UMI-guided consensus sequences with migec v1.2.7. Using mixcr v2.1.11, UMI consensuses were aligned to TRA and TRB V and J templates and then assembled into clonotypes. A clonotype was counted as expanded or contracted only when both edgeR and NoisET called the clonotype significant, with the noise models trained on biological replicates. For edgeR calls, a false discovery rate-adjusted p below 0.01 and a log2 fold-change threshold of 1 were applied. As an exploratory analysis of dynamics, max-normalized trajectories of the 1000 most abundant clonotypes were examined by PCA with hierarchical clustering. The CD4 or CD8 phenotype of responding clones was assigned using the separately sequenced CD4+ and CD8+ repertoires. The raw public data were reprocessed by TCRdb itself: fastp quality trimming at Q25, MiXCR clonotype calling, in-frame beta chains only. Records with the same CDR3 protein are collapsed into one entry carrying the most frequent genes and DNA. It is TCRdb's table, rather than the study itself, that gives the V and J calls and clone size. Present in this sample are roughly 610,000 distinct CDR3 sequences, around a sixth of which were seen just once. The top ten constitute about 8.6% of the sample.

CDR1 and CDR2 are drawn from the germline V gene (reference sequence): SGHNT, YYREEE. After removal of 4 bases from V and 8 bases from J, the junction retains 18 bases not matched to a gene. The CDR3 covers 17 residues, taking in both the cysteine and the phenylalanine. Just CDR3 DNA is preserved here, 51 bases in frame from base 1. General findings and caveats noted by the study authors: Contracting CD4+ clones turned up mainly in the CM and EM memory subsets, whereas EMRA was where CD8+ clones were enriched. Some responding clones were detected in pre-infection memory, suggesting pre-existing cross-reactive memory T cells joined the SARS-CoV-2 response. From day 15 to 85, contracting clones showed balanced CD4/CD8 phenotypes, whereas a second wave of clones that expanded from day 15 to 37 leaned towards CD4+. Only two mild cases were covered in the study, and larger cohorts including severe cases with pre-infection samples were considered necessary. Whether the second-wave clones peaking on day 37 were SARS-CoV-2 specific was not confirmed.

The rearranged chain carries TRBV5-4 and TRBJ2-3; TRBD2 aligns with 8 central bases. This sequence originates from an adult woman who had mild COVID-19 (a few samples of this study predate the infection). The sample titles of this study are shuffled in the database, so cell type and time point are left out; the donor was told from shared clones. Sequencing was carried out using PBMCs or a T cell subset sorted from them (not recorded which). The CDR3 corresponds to CASSRTDGGERRGTQYF. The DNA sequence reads TGTGCCAGCAGCCGCACCGACGGGGGGGAGCGACGGGGTACGCAGTATTTT.